The 15 T cell receptor beta chains below were found in one sample sequenced in a study of early T cells in non-severe SARS-CoV-2 infection. MiXCR was run by TCRdb on the 5' RACE reads, yielding one entry per CDR3 protein. The sample comprises tens of thousands of distinct CDR3 sequences, 3% to 4% of which are singletons, and 10% rests with the top ten. Sequences were obtained from whole blood. The receptors stem from an adult who was a healthcare worker with PCR-confirmed SARS-CoV-2 infection or an uninfected control (not recorded which).

This clonotype was seen ten or more times. The chain carries TRBV19 and TRBJ2-2, with D perhaps matching TRBD2 (5 bases). V was shortened by 1 base and J by 6 bases, with 9 bases between the two germline ends. This CDR3 spans 14 amino acids. From germline, CDR1 is LNHDA and CDR2 SQIVND (reference sequence). The CDR3 spells CASSIVGSPGELFF. The CDR3 DNA reads as TGTGCCAGTAGTATAGTAGGGAGCCCCGGGGAGCTGTTTTTT.

This clonotype was detected ten times or more. The chain carries TRBV4-3 and TRBJ2-1; no clear D gene. From germline, CDR1 is LGHNA and CDR2 YSLEER. The V and J ends lost 1 base and 1 base respectively, with 8 bases between them. This CDR3 is built from 15 residues. CDR3 amino acids: CASSQVGGSYNEQFF. For the CDR3, the DNA is TGCGCCAGCAGCCAAGTCGGCGGTTCCTACAATGAGCAGTTCTTC.

This clonotype was recorded at least ten times. The V gene is TRBV10-3, the J gene TRBJ2-3; 9 bases map to TRBD2. CDR1 is ENHRY, CDR2 SYGVKD, per germline. CDR3 length: 15 residues. V lost 3 bases to trimming and J lost 4 bases; unmatched junction nucleotides: 5. The CDR3 reads CAISDPSGNSDTQYF. The DNA of the CDR3 is TGTGCCATCAGTGACCCTAGCGGGAACTCAGATACGCAGTATTTT.

This clonotype was detected only a few times. This chain connects TRBV7-3 to TRBJ2-3; the D gene is possibly TRBD1 (5 bases). The CDR3 runs 14 residues. V was pared by 1 base and J by 4 bases, with 9 bases between. In germline, CDR1 is SGHTA, CDR2 FQGTGA. The CDR3 sequence is CASSLSTGPDTQYF. CDR3 in DNA: TGTGCCAGCAGCTTAAGTACAGGCCCAGATACGCAGTATTTT.

The CDR3 DNA reads as TGTGCCAGCTCAGCGGGGCCGGACTATGGCTACACCTTC. Translating it yields CASSAGPDYGYTF. The chain combines TRBV18 with TRBJ1-2, with D maybe TRBD1 (5 bases). The CDR3 totals 13 residues. Deletions cut 5 bases from V and 3 bases from J, with 10 bases between. In germline, CDR1 is KGHSH, CDR2 LQKENI. The complete variable domain, with remaining parts taken from reference TRBV18 and TRBJ1-2, reads NAGVMQNPRHLVRRRGQEARLRCSPMKGHSHVYWYRQLPEEGLKFMVYLQKENIIDESGMPKERFSAEFPKEGPSILRIQQVVRGDSAAYFCASSAGPDYGYTFGSGTRLTVV.

Ten or more counts support this clonotype. CDR3 sequence reads: CSARDTSGNHLYDEQFF. The CDR3 region has the DNA TGCAGTGCTAGAGATACTAGCGGGAACCATCTTTATGATGAGCAGTTCTTC. The chain recombines TRBV20-1 with TRBJ2-1; 10 positions agree with TRBD2. Germline CDR1 DFQATT, CDR2 SNEGSKA (reference sequence). Unmatched junction bases numbered 13, after V lost 0 bases and J lost 8 bases. This CDR3 region has 17 residues.

Ten or more counts support this clonotype. The J gene is TRBJ1-1, the V gene TRBV28; D is perhaps TRBD1 (5 bases). The CDR3 extends over 14 amino acids. Looked up from germline, CDR1 is MDHEN and CDR2 is SYDVKM. V was cut by 5 bases and J by 2 bases, with 12 bases left in between. CDR3: CASSPPRTNTEAFF. The CDR3 DNA sequence: TGTGCCAGCAGTCCCCCTCGGACAAACACTGAAGCTTTCTTT.

This clonotype showed up many times. The chain joins TRBV15 to TRBJ2-1; D uncertain. CDR3 size: 14 residues. From germline, CDR1 is LNHNV and CDR2 YYDKDF (reference sequence). Trimming left V 3 bases short and J 8 bases short, with 14 bases between. The CDR3 reads CATSSSSRRHEQFF. DNA of the CDR3: TGTGCCACCAGCAGTTCCTCTAGGCGCCATGAGCAGTTCTTC.

This clonotype appeared many times. The chain recombines TRBV10-3 with TRBJ2-3; no reliable D call. Germline V CDR1 and CDR2: ENHRY, SYGVKD. This CDR3 contains 12 residues. The V and J ends lost 8 bases and 2 bases respectively, with 8 bases between them. The CDR3 region is CAISRNTDTQYF. In DNA, the CDR3 is TGTGCCATCTCAAGGAACACAGATACGCAGTATTTT.

This clonotype was seen ten or more times. The chain uses TRBV30 and TRBJ2-3; possibly TRBD1 or TRBD2 for D (6 bases each). The germline V and J ends were trimmed by 5 bases and 4 bases, with 28 bases remaining between them. CDR3 size: 18 residues. Germline-derived CDR1 and CDR2 are GTSNPN and SVGIG (reference sequence). The CDR3 DNA reads as TGTGCCTGGGTCGTAGGGGGGAAAACCCGATCAGGGGCAGATACGCAGTATTTT. Translation: CAWVVGGKTRSGADTQYF.

This rearrangement joins TRBV7-9 to TRBJ2-7, with D uncertain. Germline-derived CDR1 and CDR2 are SEHNR and FQNEAQ (reference sequence). Trimming removed 2 bases at V and 3 bases at J, with 11 bases between. This CDR3 has 14 residues. The CDR3 region is CASSLSGPDYEQYF. The CDR3 DNA sequence: TGTGCCAGCAGCTTATCCGGGCCTGACTACGAGCAGTACTTC.

A few counts support this clonotype. The chain carries TRBV7-2 and TRBJ2-1; TRBD2 aligns across 9 bases. The V gene's germline CDR1 is SGHTA and CDR2 FQGNSA. The CDR3 loop spans 14 amino acids. Trimming removed 4 bases from V and 7 bases from J; junction bases left unmatched: 5. As DNA, the CDR3 is TGTGCCAGCAGCTCCGGACTAGCGACAAATGAGCAGTTCTTC. Amino acids: CASSSGLATNEQFF.

This clonotype was counted ten times or more. The CDR3 spells CASSLDPGLHTEAFF. The DNA of the CDR3 is TGTGCCAGCAGCTTAGACCCAGGGTTACACACTGAAGCTTTCTTT. The rearrangement links TRBV11-2 to TRBJ1-1, with a possible D match to TRBD1 (5 bases). Germline V CDR1 and CDR2: SGHAT, FQNNGV. With 0 bases removed from V and 3 bases from J, the gap between germline ends came to 11 bases. The CDR3 loop spans 15 amino acids.

The J gene is TRBJ2-3, the V gene TRBV20-1, with D possibly being TRBD1 or TRBD2 (5 bases each). CDR1 is DFQATT and CDR2 is SNEGSKA in the germline V gene (reference sequence). Trimming pared 4 bases from V and 2 bases from J, leaving 13 bases between. The CDR3 contains 14 residues. The CDR3 loop reads CSATGTRATDTQYF. Written as DNA, the CDR3 is TGCAGTGCTACCGGGACCAGGGCCACAGATACGCAGTATTTT.

In this sample, this clonotype turned up a few times. V usage is TRBV7-2 and J usage is TRBJ2-7, with D possibly matching TRBD2 (6 bases). This CDR3 spans 14 amino acids. Germline V gene sequence: CDR1 SGHTA, CDR2 FQGNSA. Trimming took off 1 base at V and 4 bases at J, with 11 bases between the two ends. The CDR3 sequence: CASSLDSGWYEQYF. Here the CDR3 DNA reads TGTGCCAGCAGCTTAGATAGCGGATGGTACGAGCAGTACTTC.